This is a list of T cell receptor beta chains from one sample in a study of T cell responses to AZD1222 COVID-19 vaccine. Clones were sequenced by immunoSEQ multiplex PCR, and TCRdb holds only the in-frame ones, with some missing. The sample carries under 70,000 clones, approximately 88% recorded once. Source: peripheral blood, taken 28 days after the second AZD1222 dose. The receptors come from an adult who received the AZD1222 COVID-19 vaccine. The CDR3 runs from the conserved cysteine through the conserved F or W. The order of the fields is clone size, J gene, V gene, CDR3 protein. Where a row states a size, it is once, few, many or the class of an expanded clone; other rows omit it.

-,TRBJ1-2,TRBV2,CASSRAYYGYTF
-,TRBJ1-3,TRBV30,CAFSRGSGNTIYF
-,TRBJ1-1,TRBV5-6,CASSWVTGPNTEAFF
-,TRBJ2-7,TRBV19,CASSIGGYEQYF
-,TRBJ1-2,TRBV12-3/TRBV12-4,CASSGRTVGGYTF
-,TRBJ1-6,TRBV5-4,CASSSRQAPGSPLHF
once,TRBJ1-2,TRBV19,CASSRDKRAGYTF
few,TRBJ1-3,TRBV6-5,CASRGTGFGNTIYF
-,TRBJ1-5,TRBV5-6,CASSSGLVNQPQHF
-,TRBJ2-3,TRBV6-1,CASSDRLASNTQYF
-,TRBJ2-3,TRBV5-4,CASSLSSGYTDTQYF
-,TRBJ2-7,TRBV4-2,CASSQDSPGFSASEQYF
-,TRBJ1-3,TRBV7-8,CASSLARGGFAGNTIYF
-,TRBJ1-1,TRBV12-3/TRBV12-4,CASSLRGGTEAFF
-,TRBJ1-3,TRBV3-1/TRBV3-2,CASSQGEGAGNTIYF